One sample yielded the 26 T cell receptor beta chains listed below, sequenced in a study of neurological immune-mediated disorders. TCRdb re-called the 5' RACE reads through MiXCR, storing one row per CDR3 protein. The sample has about 62,000 distinct CDR3 sequences, less than 4% seen once. Sequencing input: PBMCs. Receptors were obtained from a woman between 45 and 60 years old with multiple sclerosis.

This clonotype was seen repeatedly, ten times or more. The chain combines TRBV12-3 or TRBV12-4 with TRBJ1-2; possibly TRBD1 for D (5 bases). Trimming pared 6 bases from V and 4 bases from J, leaving 15 bases between. The CDR3 consists of 14 residues. The CDR3 DNA sequence: TGTGCCAGCAGATCCGCGGGGGGTAGCTATGGCTACACCTTC. Translating it yields CASRSAGGSYGYTF.

This clonotype was picked up many times. This chain links TRBV7-9 with TRBJ1-3; possible D gene TRBD1, 6 bases. V lost 4 bases, J lost 4 bases, and 17 bases lay in between. The CDR3 sequence is 16 residues long. Germline values: CDR1 SEHNR, CDR2 FQNEAQ (reference sequence). CDR3 sequence: CASSSYREGDGNTIYF. CDR3 in DNA: TGTGCCAGCAGCTCTTACAGGGAAGGTGACGGAAACACCATATATTTT.

The J gene is TRBJ2-7, the V gene TRBV5-1, with D perhaps matching TRBD1 (5 bases). CDR3 size: 13 residues. Trimming stripped 1 base from V and 7 bases from J, with 12 bases between. CDR1 and CDR2 (germline): SGHRS, YFSETQ. The CDR3 sequence: CASSLKGNQEQYF. In DNA, the CDR3 is TGCGCCAGCAGCTTGAAGGGGAACCAAGAGCAGTACTTC.

This clonotype was detected ten times or more. The V gene is TRBV20-1, the J gene TRBJ2-3; 16 bases match TRBD2. The V and J ends lost 1 base and 6 bases, in that order; junction bases with no gene match: 7. The CDR3 contains 17 residues. Germline CDR1 is DFQATT and CDR2 is SNEGSKA (reference sequence). The CDR3 bases are TGCAGTGCTAGAGCCCGTAGGGGACTAGCGGGAGGGGATACGCAGTATTTT. This sequence encodes CSARARRGLAGGDTQYF.

Only a few counts were recorded for this clonotype. A read error is possible here, since a much larger clone lies one base away. The V gene is TRBV10-3, the J gene TRBJ2-7; D is ambiguous. Per germline, CDR1 ENHRY and CDR2 SYGVKD. CDR3 size: 13 residues. Trimming removed 3 bases from V and 3 bases from J, with 9 bases in between. The CDR3 nucleotides read TGTGCCATCAGTGACAAATGGGGCTACGAGCAGTACTTC. Translation: CAISDKWGYEQYF.

In this sample, this clonotype turned up many times. In DNA form, the CDR3 reads TGTGCCAGCAGTTTTACTAGCGAGGGCTACGAGCAGTACTTC. Translation gives CASSFTSEGYEQYF. The chain has TRBV12-3 or TRBV12-4 and TRBJ2-7, with 7 bases aligning to TRBD2. This CDR3 has 14 amino acids. Unmatched junction bases numbered 5, after V lost 3 bases and J lost 3 bases.

This clonotype was recorded at least ten times. V and J are TRBV5-1 and TRBJ2-1, with TRBD2 matching 9 bases. After removal of 3 bases from V and 7 bases from J, the junction contained 8 bases not matched to a gene. The germline V gene has CDR1 SGHRS and CDR2 YFSETQ. The CDR3 covers 15 residues. The CDR3 coding sequence is TGCGCCAGCAGCTCGCCGGGACTAGCCGGGAATGAGCAGTTCTTC. Encoded protein: CASSSPGLAGNEQFF.

This clonotype was observed a few times. The J gene is TRBJ2-7, the V gene TRBV20-1; tentatively, D is TRBD1 (6 bases). The germline V gene encodes CDR1 DFQATT and CDR2 SNEGSKA (reference sequence). V was pared by 4 bases and J by 7 bases, with 14 bases between. The CDR3 spans 12 residues. Written as DNA, the CDR3 is TGCAGTGCTACCCCGGACAGTGAAGAGCAGTACTTC. Translated: CSATPDSEEQYF.

The chain carries TRBV11-2 and TRBJ2-3; no definite D call. V dropped 0 bases and J dropped 2 bases, with 12 bases sitting between them. Germline CDR1 SGHAT, CDR2 FQNNGV. The CDR3 is 16 residues long. The CDR3 here is CASSLESRIYTDTQYF. The CDR3 bases are TGTGCCAGCAGCTTAGAGAGTAGGATCTACACAGATACGCAGTATTTT. The full variable domain, completed using reference TRBV11-2 and TRBJ2-3, is EAGVAQSPRYKIIEKRQSVAFWCNPISGHATLYWYQQILGQGPKLLIQFQNNGVVDDSQLPKDRFSAERLKGVDSTLKIQPAKLEDSAVYLCASSLESRIYTDTQYFGPGTRLTVL.

In its sample, this clonotype was seen many times. The V call is TRBV20-1, the J call TRBJ2-5; TRBD2 matches at 13 bases. CDR3 length equals 19 residues. The J segment lost 5 bases and the V segment lost 5 bases, leaving 20 bases of the junction unmatched. CDR1 is DFQATT and CDR2 is SNEGSKA in the germline V gene (reference sequence). The CDR3: CSAPAPTSGRKRLEETQYF. The CDR3, as DNA: TGCAGTGCTCCAGCACCGACTAGCGGGAGGAAGAGGCTTGAGGAGACCCAGTACTTC.

This clonotype was seen many times. The rearrangement uses TRBV28 and TRBJ2-5, with 7 bases matching TRBD1. This CDR3 comprises 15 residues. V was pared by 4 bases and J by 6 bases, with 11 bases of the junction left unmatched. Germline CDR1 is MDHEN and CDR2 is SYDVKM. This CDR3 is CASSSVRRDSQTQYF. The CDR3 coding sequence is TGTGCCAGCAGTTCCGTCCGCAGGGACAGCCAGACCCAGTACTTC.

The sample holds many counts of this clonotype. This sequence joins TRBV20-1 and TRBJ2-7, with no clear D. Germline lookup yields CDR1 DFQATT and CDR2 SNEGSKA (reference sequence). The CDR3 contains 13 residues. V dropped 4 bases and J dropped 2 bases, with 12 bases sitting between them. In nucleotides, the CDR3 is TGCAGTGCTAATGGTGGTCAAACCTACGAGCAGTACTTC. Amino acid sequence: CSANGGQTYEQYF.

At least ten counts were recorded for this clonotype. The rearrangement links TRBV29-1 to TRBJ2-6; possibly TRBD1 for D (6 bases). The CDR3 has 17 amino acids. Germline assignment: CDR1 SQVTM and CDR2 ANQGSEA. V lost 5 bases to trimming and J lost 0 bases, with 17 bases between them. The CDR3 DNA sequence: TGCAGCGTTCTGACGGTAGGGGGATCCTCTGGGGCCAACGTCCTGACTTTC. Translation: CSVLTVGGSSGANVLTF.

This clonotype occurred many times. This chain uses TRBV9 with TRBJ1-6; 7 bases match TRBD1. The CDR3 is 15 amino acids. V dropped 2 bases and J dropped 9; count of bases not matched to a gene: 8. Germline V gene data show CDR1 as SGDLS and CDR2 as YYNGEE. The CDR3 region is CASSVGQIPLSPLHF. The DNA of the CDR3 is TGTGCCAGCAGCGTGGGACAGATTCCACTTTCACCCCTCCACTTT.

This clonotype occurred many times. CDR3 nucleotide sequence: TGTGCCAGCAGCTTACTTGGGTTCTATGGCTACACCTTC. Protein sequence: CASSLLGFYGYTF. The rearrangement uses TRBV7-3 and TRBJ1-2; D is unclear. Germline assignment: CDR1 SGHTA and CDR2 FQGTGA. This CDR3 spans 13 amino acids. Deletions cut 2 bases from V and 4 bases from J, with 8 bases between.

This clonotype was seen a few times. The rearrangement joins TRBV7-2 to TRBJ2-3; D is possibly TRBD2 (5 bases). V was trimmed by 5 bases and J by 1 base, leaving 16 bases between them. The germline gives CDR1 SGHTA, CDR2 FQGNSA. This CDR3 comprises 16 residues. This CDR3 is CASSPQGTRGTDTQYF. The CDR3, as DNA: TGTGCCAGCAGCCCCCAAGGCACGAGGGGCACAGATACGCAGTATTTT.

A remark on this clonotype: The junction differs from germline at one of its ends, possibly a read error. The V and J genes are TRBV24-1 and TRBJ1-5; 8 nucleotides align to TRBD1. Germline values: CDR1 KGHDR, CDR2 SFDVKD. This CDR3 has 14 residues. Here the CDR3 reads CATSPGTGDQPQNF. The DNA of the CDR3 is TGTGCCACCAGTCCTGGGACAGGAGATCAGCCCCAGAATTTT.

There are many counts of this clonotype. The gene calls are TRBV20-1 and TRBJ2-1; TRBD2 matches 10 bases. The CDR3 length is 16 residues. The ends lost 5 bases at V and 4 bases at J; junction bases unmatched: 11. Germline V gives CDR1 DFQATT, CDR2 SNEGSKA (reference sequence). The CDR3, as DNA: TGCAGTGCTTACCCCCTAGCGGGAGCATTTTACAATGAGCAGTTCTTC. It specifies CSAYPLAGAFYNEQFF.

With regard to this clonotype: A single base separates this from a much larger clone, so it may be a read error. This chain connects TRBV20-1 to TRBJ1-1; no clear D. The CDR3 loop spans 11 amino acids. The V gene's germline CDR1 is DFQATT and CDR2 SNEGSKA (reference sequence). Trimming took off 4 bases at V and 0 bases at J, with 3 bases between the two ends. The DNA of the CDR3 is TGCAGTGCTATCATGAACACTGAAGCTTTCTTT. Translating it yields CSAIMNTEAFF.

The sample holds many counts of this clonotype. The chain carries TRBV6-2 or TRBV6-3 and TRBJ2-2, with D maybe TRBD1 (6 bases). The V end lost 2 bases, the J end lost 1 base, and 8 bases lay between the germline ends. Germline V gives CDR1 MNHEY, CDR2 SVGEGT. This CDR3 has 15 residues. The CDR3 sequence is CASSYGGENTGELFF. CDR3 nucleotides: TGTGCCAGCAGTTACGGGGGCGAGAACACCGGGGAGCTGTTTTTT.

This clonotype has a count of ten or more. CDR3 region: CASSRYAETQYF. CDR3 bases: TGTGCCAGCAGCCGGTACGCGGAGACCCAGTACTTC. This chain connects TRBV7-2 to TRBJ2-5; D not resolved. The V end was cut by 5 bases, the J end by 5 bases, with 9 bases between. CDR1 SGHTA and CDR2 FQGNSA come from the germline V gene. The CDR3 contains 12 residues.

This clonotype was seen many times. The V gene is TRBV20-1, the J gene TRBJ1-4; no firm D call. The CDR3 has 16 amino acids. The V end lost 3 bases, the J end lost 0 bases, and 14 bases lay between the germline ends. The germline CDR1 and CDR2 sequences are DFQATT and SNEGSKA (reference sequence). The CDR3 DNA follows: TGCAGTGCTAGGGGTCTTGTTGGTGCAACTAATGAAAAACTGTTTTTT. Protein sequence: CSARGLVGATNEKLFF.

This clonotype was detected ten times or more. This chain connects TRBV7-3 to TRBJ1-1; tentatively, D is TRBD1 (6 bases). There are 13 residues in the CDR3. CDR1 and CDR2 from the germline V gene are SGHTA and FQGTGA. The V end lost 2 bases, the J end lost 5 bases, and 9 bases lay between the germline ends. CDR3 nucleotide sequence: TGTGCCAGCAGCTTAGGGGGCCCGACTGAAGCTTTCTTT. This gives the protein CASSLGGPTEAFF.

This clonotype was recorded many times. The CDR3 here is CASSPQSGANTEAFF. The DNA of the CDR3 is TGTGCCAGCAGCCCGCAGTCCGGTGCGAACACTGAAGCTTTCTTT. This chain uses TRBV7-3 with TRBJ1-1; D remains unclear. Germline CDR1 SGHTA, CDR2 FQGTGA. The CDR3 length is 15 residues. Trimming left V 5 bases short and J 1 base short, with 14 bases between.

This clonotype came up many times. The rearrangement links TRBV7-2 to TRBJ2-2; possibly TRBD2 for D (6 bases). The CDR3 totals 16 residues. V was cut by 0 bases and J by 1 base, with 9 bases left in between. The germline gives CDR1 SGHTA, CDR2 FQGNSA. CDR3 coding DNA: TGTGCCAGCAGCTTAGCCGGGGGACTGAACACCGGGGAGCTGTTTTTT. Translated, it gives CASSLAGGLNTGELFF.

This clonotype was recorded at least ten times. The rearrangement links TRBV7-8 to TRBJ1-1; TRBD1 matches 9 bases. V shed 0 bases and J 4 bases; nucleotides not matched to a gene: 9. The germline gives CDR1 SGHVS, CDR2 FQNEAQ. This CDR3 spans 17 amino acids. CDR3 sequence reads: CASSLARFQQGATEAFF. The CDR3 nucleotides are TGTGCCAGCAGCTTAGCCCGCTTCCAACAGGGGGCCACTGAAGCTTTCTTT.